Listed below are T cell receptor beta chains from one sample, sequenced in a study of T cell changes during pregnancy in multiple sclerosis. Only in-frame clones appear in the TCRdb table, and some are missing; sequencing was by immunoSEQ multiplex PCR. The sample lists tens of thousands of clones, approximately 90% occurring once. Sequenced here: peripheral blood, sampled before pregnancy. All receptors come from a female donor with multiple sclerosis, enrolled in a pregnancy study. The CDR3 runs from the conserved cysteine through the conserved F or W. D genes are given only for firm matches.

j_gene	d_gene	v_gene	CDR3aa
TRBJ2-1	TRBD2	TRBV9	CASSSRLARYNEQFF
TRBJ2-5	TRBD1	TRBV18	CASSPRISGTGVGTQYF
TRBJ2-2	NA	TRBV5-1	CASSLSGHYTGELFF
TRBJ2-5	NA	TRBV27	CASSLKPGTLAQETQYF
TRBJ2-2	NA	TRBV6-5	CASGFAGELFF
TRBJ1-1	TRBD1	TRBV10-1	CASGQGPNTEAFF
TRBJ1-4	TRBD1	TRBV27	CASSHGQGAEKLFF
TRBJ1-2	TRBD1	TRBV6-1	CATGYNDRGDYGYTF
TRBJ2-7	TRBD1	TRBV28	CASSSLGQGMVGEQYF
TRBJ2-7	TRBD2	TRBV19	CASSRGEGTYEQYF
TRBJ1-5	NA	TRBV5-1	CASSLRQGGQPQHF
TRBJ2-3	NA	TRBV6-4	CATSRRQGTDTQYF
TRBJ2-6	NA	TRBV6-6	CASSHRDSGANVLTF
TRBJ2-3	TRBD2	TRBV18	CASSPLAGGAPSTDTQYF
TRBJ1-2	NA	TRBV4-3	CASSQGGPSVNYGYTF
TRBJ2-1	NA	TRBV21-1	CASSKNFGEPYNEQFF
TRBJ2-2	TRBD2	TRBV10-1	CASSDYPSGWNTGELFF
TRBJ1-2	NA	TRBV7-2	CASSLDRTLNYGYTF
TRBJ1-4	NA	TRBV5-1	CASSLRTNEKLFF
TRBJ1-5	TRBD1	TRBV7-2	CASSPTGSQPQHF
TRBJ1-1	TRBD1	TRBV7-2	CASSYAGGVGTEAFF
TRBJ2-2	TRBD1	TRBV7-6	CASSLVAQGDTGELFF
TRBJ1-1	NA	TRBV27	CASSFLTGNTEAFF
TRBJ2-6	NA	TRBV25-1	CASSDVLRSGANVLTF
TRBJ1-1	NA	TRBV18	CASSKNTEAFF
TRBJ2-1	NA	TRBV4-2	CASSQDRGLATYNEQFF
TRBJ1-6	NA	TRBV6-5	CASGSGGWDSPLHF
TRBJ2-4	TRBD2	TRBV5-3	CARSLGSGLAALF
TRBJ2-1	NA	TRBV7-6	CASSPERRNEQFF
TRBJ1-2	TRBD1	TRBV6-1	CASKRQGHGYTF
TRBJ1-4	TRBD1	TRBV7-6	CASSSGQGRGEKLFF
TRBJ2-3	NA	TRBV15	CATSVSADTQYF
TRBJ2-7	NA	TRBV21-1	CASSEALPSYEQYF
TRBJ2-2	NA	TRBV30	CAFSGLVTGELFF
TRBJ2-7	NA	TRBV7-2	CASSFHSGGSEQYF
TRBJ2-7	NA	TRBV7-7	CASSLAETTEQYF
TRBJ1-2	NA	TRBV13	CASSLGVQGNGYTF
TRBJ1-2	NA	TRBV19	CASSSRQVSYGYTF
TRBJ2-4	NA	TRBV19	CASSIGLDFKNIQYF
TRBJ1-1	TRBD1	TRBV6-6	CASSQQGDTEAFF
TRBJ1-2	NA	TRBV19	CASSIEQGYGYTF
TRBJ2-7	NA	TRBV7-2	CASRAAARPHLYEQYF
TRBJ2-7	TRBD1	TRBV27	CASSSIRTGGSYEQYF
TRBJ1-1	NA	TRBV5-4	CASSLDRNTEAFF
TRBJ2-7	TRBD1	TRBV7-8	CASSFNRDRGSYEQYF
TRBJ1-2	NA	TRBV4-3	CASSQFTDRNYGYTF
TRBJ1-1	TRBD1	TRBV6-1	CASSERTGLNTEAFF
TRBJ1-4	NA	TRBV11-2	CASSYKGEGSEKLFF
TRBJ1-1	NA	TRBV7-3	CASSSQGRDTEAFF
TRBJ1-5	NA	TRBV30	CAWSPEVNQPQHF
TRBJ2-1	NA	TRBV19	CASSIGQRSYNEQFF
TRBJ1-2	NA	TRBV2	CASGRRAAANYGYTF
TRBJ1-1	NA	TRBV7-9	CASSSAGTSYTEAFF
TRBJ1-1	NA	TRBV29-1	CSVSSSRGHTEAFF
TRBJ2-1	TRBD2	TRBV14	CASSQGLAGSNEQFF